This T cell receptor beta chain was found in a study of blood T cell repertoires in COVID-19. The wider study: Whether acute or convalescent, the COVID-19 samples came from the United States, Italy and Spain. T cells, B-cell-depleted T cells, or PBMCs provided the cDNA or gDNA that served as material.

Germline values: CDR1 MGHRA, CDR2 YSYEKL. The CDR3 contains 17 residues. Unmatched junction bases numbered 7, after V lost 4 bases and J lost 2 bases. Original processing notes: It was from reference gene primer amplification that nucleated cell counts were estimated. Only in-frame clones appear in the TCRdb table, and some are missing; sequencing was by immunoSEQ multiplex PCR. The V and J calls and clone size were taken over from that table, and D and trimming were inferred from the DNA. The data show 55,000 to 85,000 clones, around nine tenths seen once. The TCR comes from a woman younger than 35 with acute or convalescent COVID-19. The source material was peripheral blood. The chain has TRBV4-1 and TRBJ2-2; the match to TRBD1 covers 10 bases. CDR3 coding DNA: TGCGCCAGCAGCCGGATGGACAGGGGGTTTAACACCGGGGAGCTGTTTTTT. Protein: CASSRMDRGFNTGELFF.